This T cell receptor (beta chain) was identified during a study of T cells in Graves' hyperthyroidism and ophthalmopathy. About the study: The authors collected peripheral blood at initial diagnosis, before any treatment.

In its sample, this clonotype was seen many times. CDR1 and CDR2 (germline): SGHRS, YFSETQ. The CDR3 has 15 amino acids. The V end was cut by 4 bases, the J end by 3 bases, with 15 bases between. Amplification yielded TCR beta CDR3 regions, with RNA transcripts as the source. Researchers ran a first-round RT-PCR on the TCR CDR3 using the HTBI primer set. MiXCR, run by TCRdb on the multiplex PCR reads, gives a single entry per CDR3 protein. The table has about 370,000 distinct CDR3 sequences, around 15% seen once. Patients were excluded because of uncontrolled infection, other autoimmune disease, pregnancy or lactation. Diagnoses were made from clinical symptoms, serum measures (thyroxine and TRAb), thyroid ultrasound and orbital computed tomography.

The sequence derives from a woman aged 55 to 70 with Graves' ophthalmopathy. The chain links TRBV5-1 to TRBJ2-3; maybe TRBD1 (8 bases). The sequenced sample consisted of blood. The CDR3: CASSDGQGGTDTQYF. The CDR3 DNA reads as TGCGCCAGCAGCGACGGACAGGGAGGGACAGATACGCAGTATTTT.